The clone carrying this T cell receptor beta chain was counted between two and nine times. Antigen specificity is unknown. Germline V CDR1 and CDR2: LGHDT, YNNKEL (reference sequence). This CDR3 region has 17 residues. V shed 0 bases and J 0 bases; nucleotides not matched to a gene: 5. TCRdb processed the 5' RACE reads anew with MiXCR; each CDR3 protein has one entry. The table has 300,000 to 400,000 distinct CDR3 sequences, around 28% seen once. This specimen belongs to a study of T-cell memory formation after mild COVID-19. Study outcomes and limitations: Most CD4+ clones that shrank were in CM and EM, while CD8+ ones turned up in EMRA.

The chain is built from TRBV3-1 and TRBJ2-1, with 7 nucleotides matching TRBD2. The source material was PBMCs or a T cell subset sorted from them (not recorded which). The clonotype was recovered from an adult woman who had mild COVID-19 (a few samples of this study predate the infection). Cell type and time point are not known. This CDR3 is CASSQEMASGSYNEQFF. The CDR3 region has the DNA TGTGCCAGCAGCCAAGAAATGGCTAGCGGCTCCTACAATGAGCAGTTCTTC.